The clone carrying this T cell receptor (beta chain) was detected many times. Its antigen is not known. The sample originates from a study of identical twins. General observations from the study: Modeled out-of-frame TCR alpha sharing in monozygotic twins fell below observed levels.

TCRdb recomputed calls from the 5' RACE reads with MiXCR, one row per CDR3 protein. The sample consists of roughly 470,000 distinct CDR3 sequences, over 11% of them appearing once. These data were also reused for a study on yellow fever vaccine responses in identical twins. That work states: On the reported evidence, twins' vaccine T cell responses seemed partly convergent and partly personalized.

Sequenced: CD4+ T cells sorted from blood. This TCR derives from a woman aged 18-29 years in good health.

The CDR3 region has the DNA TGTGCCAGCAGCATGAATAGCGGGCCAACCGGGGAGCTGTTTTTT. Translating gives CASSMNSGPTGELFF. V and J are TRBV11-2 and TRBJ2-2; TRBD2 matches 7 bases. The J segment lost 5 bases and the V segment lost 5 bases, leaving 8 bases of the junction unmatched. The CDR3 is 15 residues long. The germline V gene encodes CDR1 SGHAT and CDR2 FQNNGV.